These T cell receptor beta chains were read from a single sample in a study of blood T cell repertoires in COVID-19. Profiling relied on immunoSEQ multiplex PCR, and the TCRdb table lists in-frame clones only, not all of them. The sample carries approximately 140,000 clones, around 84% recorded once. Sequenced sample: peripheral blood. The receptor source for this set is a woman between 55 and 75 years old with acute or convalescent COVID-19. CDR3s include the opening cysteine and the closing phenylalanine or tryptophan. A D gene is named only where the DNA matches it firmly. Size tells how often a clone was seen (once, few, many) or the class of an expanded clone, and some rows leave it out.

V,J,size,D,CDR3,DNA
TRBV5-1,TRBJ1-2,-,-,CASSFYMIRGFYGYTF,TGCGCCAGCAGCTTCTACATGATTCGAGGGTTCTATGGCTACACCTTC
TRBV6-5,TRBJ1-1,-,-,CASRPTGSNTEAFF,TGTGCCAGCAGACCAACAGGGTCTAACACTGAAGCTTTCTTT
TRBV3-1/TRBV3-2,TRBJ1-2,-,-,CASSVGQRKGYGYTF,TGTGCCAGCAGCGTAGGACAGCGCAAGGGGTATGGCTACACCTTC
TRBV7-8,TRBJ1-3,-,-,CASSLERLSSGNTIYF,TGTGCCAGCAGCTTAGAACGACTAAGCTCTGGAAACACCATATATTTT
TRBV6-5,TRBJ1-6,-,-,CASSRGGQNNSPLHF,TGTGCCAGCAGTCGGGGTGGACAGAATAATTCACCCCTCCACTTT
TRBV5-1,TRBJ2-7,few,TRBD1,CASSLAPPGQRIYEQYF,TGCGCCAGCAGCTTGGCTCCCCCGGGACAGAGAATATACGAGCAGTACTTC
TRBV5-6,TRBJ2-3,-,TRBD2,CASRPSSSGPTLTQYF,TGTGCCAGCAGGCCAAGCAGTAGCGGGCCAACGCTAACGCAGTATTTT
TRBV30,TRBJ1-1,-,-,CAWSGGENTEAFF,TGTGCCTGGAGTGGGGGAGAAAACACTGAAGCTTTCTTT
TRBV11-3,TRBJ2-3,-,-,CASSLGGASTDTQYF,TGTGCCAGCAGCTTAGGCGGTGCTAGCACAGATACGCAGTATTTT
TRBV4-1,TRBJ1-5,few,-,CASSQDQNGNQPQHF,TGCGCCAGCAGCCAAGATCAGAATGGCAATCAGCCCCAGCATTTT
TRBV5-4,TRBJ2-3,-,-,CASSFRLEITDTQYF,TGTGCCAGCAGCTTCCGACTAGAAATCACAGATACGCAGTATTTT
TRBV27,TRBJ2-7,-,-,CASGLYEQYF,TGTGCCAGCGGCCTCTACGAGCAGTACTTC
TRBV5-4,TRBJ2-7,-,TRBD1,CASSSLDRTRYEQYF,TGTGCCAGCAGCTCCTTGGACAGGACGCGCTACGAGCAGTACTTC
TRBV7-3,TRBJ2-7,-,-,CASSFQGSYEQYF,TGTGCCAGCAGCTTCCAGGGCTCCTACGAGCAGTACTTC
TRBV7-6,TRBJ1-2,-,TRBD1,CASSLATGGHGYTF,TGTGCCAGCAGCTTAGCGACAGGGGGGCATGGCTACACCTTC
TRBV6-6,TRBJ1-2,-,-,CASSQIGTPGYGYTF,TGTGCCAGCAGCCAAATTGGAACGCCGGGTTATGGCTACACCTTC
TRBV7-9,TRBJ2-7,-,-,CASQGVGEQYF,TGTGCCAGCCAAGGAGTTGGGGAGCAGTACTTC
TRBV5-6,TRBJ1-2,-,TRBD1,CASSPPGQGNGYTF,TGTGCCAGCAGCCCGCCGGGACAGGGAAACGGCTACACCTTC
TRBV11-2,TRBJ1-4,-,-,CASSRGGAGEEKLFF,TGTGCCAGCAGCCGAGGTGGGGCAGGAGAAGAAAAACTGTTTTTT
TRBV19,TRBJ1-1,-,-,CASSLGYMNTEAFF,TGTGCCAGTAGTTTAGGGTACATGAACACTGAAGCTTTCTTT
TRBV3-1/TRBV3-2,TRBJ2-5,-,-,CASSQYQRAGRPETQYF,TGTGCCAGCAGCCAATATCAAAGGGCGGGGCGACCGGAGACCCAGTACTTC
TRBV5-6,TRBJ2-2,-,-,CASSATGYPGELFF,TGTGCCAGCAGTGCTACAGGGTACCCCGGGGAGCTGTTTTTT
TRBV4-1,TRBJ1-5,-,-,CASSQADRSNQPQHF,TGCGCCAGCAGCCAAGCCGACAGGAGCAATCAGCCCCAGCATTTT
TRBV28,TRBJ2-5,-,-,CASSSPATGQETQYF,TGTGCCAGCAGTTCTCCAGCGACAGGTCAAGAGACCCAGTACTTC
TRBV5-4,TRBJ1-4,-,-,CASSLKQGGEKLFF,TGTGCCAGCAGCTTAAAACAGGGTGGGGAAAAACTGTTTTTT
TRBV7-6,TRBJ2-2,-,-,CASSRRGGSPTGELFF,TGTGCCAGCAGCCGTAGGGGGGGGAGCCCCACCGGGGAGCTGTTTTTT
TRBV9,TRBJ2-7,-,TRBD1,CASSPQMTGASSYEQYF,TGTGCCAGCAGCCCTCAGATGACAGGGGCCAGCTCCTACGAGCAGTACTTC
TRBV28,TRBJ2-1,-,-,CASSLSDSYNEQFF,TGTGCCAGCAGTTTATCGGACAGTTACAATGAGCAGTTCTTC
TRBV4-2,TRBJ1-2,-,-,CASSQDMAQGLYGYTF,TGTGCCAGCAGCCAAGATATGGCACAGGGCCTCTATGGCTACACCTTC
TRBV4-3,TRBJ2-7,-,-,CASGGVQGEQYF,TGCGCCTCCGGAGGGGTTCAGGGAGAGCAGTACTTC
TRBV24-1,TRBJ2-3,-,TRBD1,CATSDLDREETDTQYF,TGTGCCACCAGTGATTTGGACAGGGAAGAGACAGATACGCAGTATTTT
TRBV28,TRBJ1-4,-,TRBD1,CASSFRDRGFFNEKLFF,TGTGCCAGCAGTTTTAGGGACAGGGGCTTTTTTAATGAAAAACTGTTTTTT
TRBV15,TRBJ2-7,-,-,CATSSRVSYEQYF,TGTGCCACCAGCAGCAGGGTTTCCTACGAGCAGTACTTC
TRBV7-2,TRBJ1-2,-,TRBD1,CASSLKGTGTGYTF,TGTGCCAGCAGCTTAAAGGGGACAGGGACTGGCTACACCTTC
TRBV7-9,TRBJ1-1,-,-,CASSLYGGNTEAFF,TGTGCCAGCAGCTTGTACGGGGGGAACACTGAAGCTTTCTTT
TRBV12-5,TRBJ2-7,-,-,CASGWDTSYEQYF,TGTGCTAGTGGCTGGGACACCTCCTACGAGCAGTACTTC
TRBV9,TRBJ2-3,-,-,CASSDSAGLTDTQYF,TGTGCCAGCAGCGATTCCGCAGGGTTGACAGATACGCAGTATTTT
TRBV27,TRBJ2-3,once,-,CASKAQGPLDSTQYF,TGTGCCAGCAAGGCCCAAGGACCATTGGACAGTACGCAGTATTTT